Described below is a single T cell receptor beta chain sequence and its context. Its target is unknown. The data originate from a study of OX40 agonist ivuxolimab in advanced cancers. About the study: Ivuxolimab is a fully human IgG2 antibody that activates OX40 (CD134). Three patients had partial responses: one hepatocellular carcinoma, two cutaneous melanoma.

The J segment lost 4 bases and the V segment lost 7 bases, leaving 10 bases of the junction unmatched. The CDR3 length is 16 residues. Per the germline V gene, CDR1 is MGHRA and CDR2 is YSYEKL. Sequenced by immunoSEQ multiplex PCR; TCRdb stores in-frame clones only, minus some. The table has about 70,000 clones, approximately 90% seen once. Whole-study results and caveats: The investigators did not determine what antigen specificity the expanded peripheral T cells had. Low normalized T-cell clonal expansion was additionally recorded for some nonresponders.

The rearrangement links TRBV4-1 to TRBJ2-3; 11 bases align to TRBD2. The sequenced sample was CD4+ or CD8+ T cells sorted from blood, obtained in a trial of the OX40 agonist ivuxolimab. This TCR derives from an adult with an advanced solid tumor such as melanoma, head and neck, liver or kidney cancer. In DNA, the CDR3 is TGCGCCAGCAAGGCTAGCGGGGGGTATGGCCCAGATACGCAGTATTTT. Translated, it gives CASKASGGYGPDTQYF.